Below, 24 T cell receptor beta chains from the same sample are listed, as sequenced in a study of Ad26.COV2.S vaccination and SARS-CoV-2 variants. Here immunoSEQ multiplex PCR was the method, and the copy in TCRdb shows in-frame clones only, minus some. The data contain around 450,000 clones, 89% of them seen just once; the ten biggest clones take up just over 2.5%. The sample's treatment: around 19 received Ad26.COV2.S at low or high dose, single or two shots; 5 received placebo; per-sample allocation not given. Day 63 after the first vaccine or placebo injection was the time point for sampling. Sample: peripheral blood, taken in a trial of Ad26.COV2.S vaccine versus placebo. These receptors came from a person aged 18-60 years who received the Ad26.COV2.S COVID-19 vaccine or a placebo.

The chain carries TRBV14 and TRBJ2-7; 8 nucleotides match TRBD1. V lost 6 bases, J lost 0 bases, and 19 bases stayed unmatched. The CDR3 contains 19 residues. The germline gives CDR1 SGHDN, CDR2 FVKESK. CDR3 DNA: TGTGCCAGCAGGCTGACAGGGGAATTCTCTTCAGCGAGCTCCTACGAGCAGTACGTC. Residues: CASRLTGEFSSASSYEQYV.

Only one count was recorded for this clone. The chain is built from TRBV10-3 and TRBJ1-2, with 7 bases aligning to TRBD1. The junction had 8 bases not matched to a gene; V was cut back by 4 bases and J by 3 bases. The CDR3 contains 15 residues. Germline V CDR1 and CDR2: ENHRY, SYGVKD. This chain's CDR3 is CAISGNRGLDYGYTF. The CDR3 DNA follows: TGTGCCATCAGTGGTAACAGGGGCCTTGACTATGGCTACACCTTC.

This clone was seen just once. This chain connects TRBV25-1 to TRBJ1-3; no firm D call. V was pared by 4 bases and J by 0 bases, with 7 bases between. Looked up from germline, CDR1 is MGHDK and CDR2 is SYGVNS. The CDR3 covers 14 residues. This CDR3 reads CASSAIPSGNTIYF. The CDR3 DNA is TGTGCCAGCAGTGCCATCCCCTCTGGAAACACCATATATTTT.

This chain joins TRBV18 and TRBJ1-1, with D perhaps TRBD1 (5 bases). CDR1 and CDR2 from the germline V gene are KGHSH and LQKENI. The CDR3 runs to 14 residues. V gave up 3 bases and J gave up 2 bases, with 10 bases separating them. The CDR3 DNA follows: TGTGCCAGCTCACCCGTGACAGCTAACACTGAAGCTTTCTTT. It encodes CASSPVTANTEAFF.

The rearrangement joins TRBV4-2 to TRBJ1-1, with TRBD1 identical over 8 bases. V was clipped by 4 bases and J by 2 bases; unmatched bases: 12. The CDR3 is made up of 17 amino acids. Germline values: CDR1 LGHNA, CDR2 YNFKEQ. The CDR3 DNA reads TGTGCCAGCAGCCCAGGCGACAGGGGCTTAGGAAACACTGAAGCTTTCTTT. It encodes CASSPGDRGLGNTEAFF.

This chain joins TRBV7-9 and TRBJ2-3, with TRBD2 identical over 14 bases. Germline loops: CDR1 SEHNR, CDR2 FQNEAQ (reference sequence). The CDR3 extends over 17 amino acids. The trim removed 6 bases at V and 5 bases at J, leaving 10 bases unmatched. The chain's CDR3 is CASSYPRLAGGRDTQYF. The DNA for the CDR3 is TGTGCCAGCAGTTATCCTCGACTAGCGGGGGGGCGAGATACGCAGTATTTT.

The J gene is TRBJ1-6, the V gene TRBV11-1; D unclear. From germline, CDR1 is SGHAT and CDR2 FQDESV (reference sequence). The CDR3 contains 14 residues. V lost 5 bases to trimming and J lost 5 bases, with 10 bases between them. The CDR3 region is CASSVGRDNSPLHF. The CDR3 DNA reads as TGTGCCAGCAGCGTCGGACGGGATAATTCACCCCTCCACTTT.

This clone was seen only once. The CDR3: CASSRTWGADEQYF. CDR3 DNA sequence: TGTGCCAGCAGCCGTACTTGGGGTGCCGACGAGCAGTACTTC. This rearrangement joins TRBV7-2 to TRBJ2-7; the D is unclear. Germline V gene sequence: CDR1 SGHTA, CDR2 FQGNSA. V was trimmed by 5 bases and J by 5 bases, leaving 16 bases between them. This CDR3 has 14 residues.

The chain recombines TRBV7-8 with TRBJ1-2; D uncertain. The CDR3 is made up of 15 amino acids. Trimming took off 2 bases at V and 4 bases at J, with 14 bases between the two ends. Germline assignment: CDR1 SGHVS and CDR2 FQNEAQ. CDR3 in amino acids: CASSLSPAGFYGYTF. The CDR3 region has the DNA TGTGCCAGCAGCTTATCCCCGGCAGGCTTCTATGGCTACACCTTC.

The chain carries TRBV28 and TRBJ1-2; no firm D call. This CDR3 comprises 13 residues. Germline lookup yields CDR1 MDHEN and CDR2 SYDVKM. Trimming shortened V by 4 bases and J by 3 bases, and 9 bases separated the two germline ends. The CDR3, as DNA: TGTGCCAGCAGTTCAGGCCCTTACTATGGCTACACCTTC. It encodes CASSSGPYYGYTF.

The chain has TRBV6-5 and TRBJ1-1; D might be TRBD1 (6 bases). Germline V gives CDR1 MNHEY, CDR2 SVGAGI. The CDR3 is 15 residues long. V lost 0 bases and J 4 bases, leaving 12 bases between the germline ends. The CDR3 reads CASSYSGAAGTEAFF. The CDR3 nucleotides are TGTGCCAGCAGTTACTCGGGGGCCGCGGGCACTGAAGCTTTCTTT.

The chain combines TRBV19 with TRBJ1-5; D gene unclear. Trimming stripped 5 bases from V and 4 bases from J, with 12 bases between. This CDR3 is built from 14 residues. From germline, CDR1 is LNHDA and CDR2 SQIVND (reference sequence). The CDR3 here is CASSGRPRNQPQHF. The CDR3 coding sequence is TGTGCCAGTAGTGGGCGGCCCCGGAATCAGCCCCAGCATTTT.

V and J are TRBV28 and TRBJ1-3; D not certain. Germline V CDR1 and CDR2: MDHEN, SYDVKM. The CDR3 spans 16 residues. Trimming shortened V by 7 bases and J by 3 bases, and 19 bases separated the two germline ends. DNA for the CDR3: TGTGCCAGCAACCTCAGCGGATCCCTAGGTGGAAACACCATATATTTT. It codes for CASNLSGSLGGNTIYF.

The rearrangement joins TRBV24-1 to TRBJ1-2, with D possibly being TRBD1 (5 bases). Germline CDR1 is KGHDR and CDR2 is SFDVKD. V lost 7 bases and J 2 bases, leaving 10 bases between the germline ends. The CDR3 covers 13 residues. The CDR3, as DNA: TGTGCCACCAGCTCTGAGGGGAACTATGGCTACACCTTC. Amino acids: CATSSEGNYGYTF.

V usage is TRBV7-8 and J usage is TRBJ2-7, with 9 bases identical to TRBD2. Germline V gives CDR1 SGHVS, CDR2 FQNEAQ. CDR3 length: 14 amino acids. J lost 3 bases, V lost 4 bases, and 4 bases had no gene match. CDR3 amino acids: CASSSLAGDYEQYV. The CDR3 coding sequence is TGTGCCAGCAGCTCGTTAGCGGGAGACTACGAGCAGTACGTC.

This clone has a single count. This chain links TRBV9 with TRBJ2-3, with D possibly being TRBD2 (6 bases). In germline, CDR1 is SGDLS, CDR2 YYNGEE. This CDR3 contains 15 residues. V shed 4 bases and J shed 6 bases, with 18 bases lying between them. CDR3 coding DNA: TGTGCCAGCAGCCCAGGGACTCGAGGCTCTGATACGCAGTATTTT. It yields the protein CASSPGTRGSDTQYF.

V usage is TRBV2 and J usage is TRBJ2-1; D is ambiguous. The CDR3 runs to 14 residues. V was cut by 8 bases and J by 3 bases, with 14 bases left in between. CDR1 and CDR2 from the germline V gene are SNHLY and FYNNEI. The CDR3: CASGVSPHYNEQFF. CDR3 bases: TGTGCCAGCGGAGTATCCCCACACTACAATGAGCAGTTCTTC.

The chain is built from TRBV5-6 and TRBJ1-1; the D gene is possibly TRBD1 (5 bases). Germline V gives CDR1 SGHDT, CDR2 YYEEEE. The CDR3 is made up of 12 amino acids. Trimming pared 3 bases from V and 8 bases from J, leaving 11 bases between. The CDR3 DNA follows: TGTGCCAGCAGCTGGGGGACCTGGGAAGCTTTCTTT. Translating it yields CASSWGTWEAFF.

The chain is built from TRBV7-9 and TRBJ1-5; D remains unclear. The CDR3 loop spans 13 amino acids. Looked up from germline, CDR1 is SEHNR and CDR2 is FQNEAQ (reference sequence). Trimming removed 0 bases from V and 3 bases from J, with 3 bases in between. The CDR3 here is CASSLATNQPQHF. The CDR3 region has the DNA TGTGCCAGCAGCTTAGCAACCAATCAGCCCCAGCATTTT.

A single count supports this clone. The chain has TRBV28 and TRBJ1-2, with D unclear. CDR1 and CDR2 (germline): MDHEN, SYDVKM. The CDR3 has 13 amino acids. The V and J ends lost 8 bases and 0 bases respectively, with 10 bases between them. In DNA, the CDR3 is TGTGCCAGCCTTGTTGATACTAACTATGGCTACACCTTC. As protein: CASLVDTNYGYTF.

This chain's CDR3 is CSASFGVTLANSPLHF. For the CDR3, the DNA is TGCAGTGCTAGTTTTGGGGTAACTTTGGCTAATTCACCCCTCCACTTT. This rearrangement joins TRBV20-1 to TRBJ1-6; no reliable D call. Germline values: CDR1 DFQATT, CDR2 SNEGSKA (reference sequence). This CDR3 region has 16 residues. The V and J ends lost 3 bases and 6 bases respectively, with 18 bases between them.

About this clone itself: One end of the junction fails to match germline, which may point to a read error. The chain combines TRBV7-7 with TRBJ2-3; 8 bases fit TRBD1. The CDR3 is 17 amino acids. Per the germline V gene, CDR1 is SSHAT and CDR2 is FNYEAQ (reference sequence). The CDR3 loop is CASSLGLPGQGTDTQYF. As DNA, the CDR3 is TGTGCTAGCAGCTTAGGCCTGCCGGGACAGGGCACAGATACGCAGTATTTT.

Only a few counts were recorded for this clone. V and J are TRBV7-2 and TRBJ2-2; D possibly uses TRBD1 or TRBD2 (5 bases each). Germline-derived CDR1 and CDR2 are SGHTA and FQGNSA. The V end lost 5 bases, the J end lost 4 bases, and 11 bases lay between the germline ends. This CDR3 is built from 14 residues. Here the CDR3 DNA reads TGTGCCAGCAGCCCGGGGCGAACCACCGGGGAGCTGTTTTTT. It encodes CASSPGRTTGELFF.

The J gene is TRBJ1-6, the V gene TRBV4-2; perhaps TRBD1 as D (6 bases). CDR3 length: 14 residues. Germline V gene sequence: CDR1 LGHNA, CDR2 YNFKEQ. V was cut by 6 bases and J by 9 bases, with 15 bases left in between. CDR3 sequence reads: CASSFGGLGSPLHF. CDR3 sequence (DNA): TGTGCCAGCAGTTTCGGGGGGCTTGGTTCACCCCTCCACTTT.